This T cell receptor (beta chain) was sequenced for a study of blood T cell repertoires in COVID-19. Study background: Italy, Spain and the United States were the sources of the convalescent and acute COVID-19 samples. In each case, the material was cDNA or gDNA derived from T cells, B-cell-depleted T cells, or PBMCs.

This clone was found once. The CDR3 is 13 residues long. V was cut by 2 bases and J by 0 bases, with 4 bases left in between. Germline assignment: CDR1 SEHNR and CDR2 FQNEAQ (reference sequence). In the original workflow: How many nucleated cells were present was estimated from reference gene primer amplification. Only in-frame clones appear in the TCRdb table, and some are missing; sequencing was by immunoSEQ multiplex PCR. V, J and clone size are taken as reported in that table, and D and trimming were inferred from the DNA itself. This sample has over 110,000 clones, with over 70% found just once. This TCR came from a man aged 65 to 79 who had recovered from COVID-19. This sequence joins TRBV7-9 and TRBJ1-1; D is undetermined. Sequencing input: peripheral blood. In DNA form, the CDR3 reads TGTGCCAGCAGCTTACAGGTGAACACTGAAGCTTTCTTT. Translation: CASSLQVNTEAFF.